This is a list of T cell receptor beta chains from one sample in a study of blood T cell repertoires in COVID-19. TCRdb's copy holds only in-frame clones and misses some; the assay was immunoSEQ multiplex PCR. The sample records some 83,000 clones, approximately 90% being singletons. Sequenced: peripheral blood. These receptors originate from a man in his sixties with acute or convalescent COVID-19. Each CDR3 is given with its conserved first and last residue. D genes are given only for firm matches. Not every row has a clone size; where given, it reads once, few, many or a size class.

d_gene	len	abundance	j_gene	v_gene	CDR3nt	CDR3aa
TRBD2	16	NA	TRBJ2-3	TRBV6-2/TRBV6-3	TGTGCCAGCAGCCGGGGGGCGGGAGGGAGCACAGATACGCAGTATTTT	CASSRGAGGSTDTQYF
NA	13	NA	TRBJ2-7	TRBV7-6	TGTGCCAGCAGCTGGGACAAATCCTACGAGCAGTACTTC	CASSWDKSYEQYF
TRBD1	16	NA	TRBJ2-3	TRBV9	TGTGCCAGCAGCCGTCCTGGACAGGGGGCAGGAGATACGCAGTATTTT	CASSRPGQGAGDTQYF
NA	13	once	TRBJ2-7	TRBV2	TGTGCCAGCAGCGGGGGTAGGACCTACGAGCAGTACTTC	CASSGGRTYEQYF
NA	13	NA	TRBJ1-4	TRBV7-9	TGTGCCGGGGGTACAGGGTTCGCTGAAAAACTGTTTTTT	CAGGTGFAEKLFF
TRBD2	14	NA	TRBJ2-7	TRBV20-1	TGCAGTGCTAGTCGACGGGAGGGTGGGTACGAGCAGTACTTC	CSASRREGGYEQYF
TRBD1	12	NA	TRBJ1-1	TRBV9	TGTGCCAGCAGCTTGCAGGGGGATAGAGCTTTCTTT	CASSLQGDRAFF
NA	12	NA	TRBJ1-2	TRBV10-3	TGTGCCATCAGTGGAGAAAACTATGGCTACACCTTC	CAISGENYGYTF
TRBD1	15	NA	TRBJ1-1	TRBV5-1	TGCGCCAGCAGCTTAGGACAGGGAGGGGTCACTGAAGCTTTCTTT	CASSLGQGGVTEAFF
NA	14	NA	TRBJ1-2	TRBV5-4	TGTGCCAGCACCGCGGACAGCCGAAATTATGGCTACACCTTC	CASTADSRNYGYTF
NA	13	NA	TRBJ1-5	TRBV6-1	TGTGCCAGCAGTGAAGTAGGGGATCAGCCCCAGCATTTT	CASSEVGDQPQHF
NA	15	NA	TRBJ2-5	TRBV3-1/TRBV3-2	TGTGCCAGCAGCCAAGATCGGCCAGGGAAAGAGACCCAGTACTTC	CASSQDRPGKETQYF
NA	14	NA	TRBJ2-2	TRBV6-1	TGTGCCAGCAGTTATTTCAGGGGTGGCGGGGAGCTGTTTTTT	CASSYFRGGGELFF
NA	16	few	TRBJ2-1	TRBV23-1	TGCGCCAGCAGTCAAGGGACATCCCGGTGGTGGAATGAGCAGTTCTTC	CASSQGTSRWWNEQFF
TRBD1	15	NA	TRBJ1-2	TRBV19	TGTGCCAGTAGTACACCGGGACAGGGTAGAAATGGCTACACCTTC	CASSTPGQGRNGYTF
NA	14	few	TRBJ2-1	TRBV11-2	TGTGCCAGCAGCCCGAGCGGGACATACAATGAGCAGTTCTTC	CASSPSGTYNEQFF
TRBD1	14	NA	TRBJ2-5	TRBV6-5	TGTGCCAGCAGTCAGGGGGCTGGGCAAGAGACCCAGTACTTC	CASSQGAGQETQYF
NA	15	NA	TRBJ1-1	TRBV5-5	TGTGCCAGCACCTTTGGAGGTGGGGGCCCAACTGAAGCTTTCTTT	CASTFGGGGPTEAFF
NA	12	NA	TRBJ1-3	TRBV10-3	TGTGCCATCCAAGGGGTCGGAAACACCATATATTTT	CAIQGVGNTIYF
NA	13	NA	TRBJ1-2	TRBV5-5	TGTGCCAGCAGCTTGGCCGGGAACTATGGCTACACCTTC	CASSLAGNYGYTF
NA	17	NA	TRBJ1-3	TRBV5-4	TGTGCCAGCAGCTTGGGGGCGGGGGCCCCGGTTGGAAACACCATATATTTT	CASSLGAGAPVGNTIYF
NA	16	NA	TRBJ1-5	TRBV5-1	TGCGCCAGCAGCTTGTCTGGGGGGGCCGGCAATCAGCCCCAGCATTTT	CASSLSGGAGNQPQHF
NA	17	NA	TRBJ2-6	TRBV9	TGTGCCAGCAGCGTAGTAAGTGGGAGCTCTGGGGCCAACGTCCTGACTTTC	CASSVVSGSSGANVLTF
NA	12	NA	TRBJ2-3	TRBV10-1	TGCGCCAGCAGTGAGTACTCAGATACGCAGTATTTT	CASSEYSDTQYF
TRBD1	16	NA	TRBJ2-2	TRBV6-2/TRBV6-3	TGTGCCAGCAGTTGGGCAGGGGGTTCGAACACCGGGGAGCTGTTTTTT	CASSWAGGSNTGELFF
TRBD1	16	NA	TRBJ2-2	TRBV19	TGTGCCAGTAGTCTGCGTTGGGACAGACTAACCGGGGAGCTGTTTTTT	CASSLRWDRLTGELFF
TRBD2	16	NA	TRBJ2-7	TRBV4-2	TGTGCCAGCAGCCAAGTTCCAGCGGGAGCTTCGGCCGAGCAGTACTTC	CASSQVPAGASAEQYF
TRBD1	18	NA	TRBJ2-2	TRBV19	TGTGCCAGTAGTCCAATTCGGGCAGGGGGCGGTAGCACCGGGGAGCTGTTTTTT	CASSPIRAGGGSTGELFF
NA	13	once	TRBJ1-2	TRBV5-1	TGCGCCAGCAGCCTCGACACTAACTATGGCTACACCTTC	CASSLDTNYGYTF
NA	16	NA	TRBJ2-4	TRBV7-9	TGTGCCAGCAGTCAAGGACAGACCCTAGCCAAAAACATTCAGTACTTC	CASSQGQTLAKNIQYF
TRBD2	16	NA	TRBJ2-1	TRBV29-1	TGCAGCGTGGCCCACGAGAACCGGGGGGTGTACAATGAGCAGTTCTTC	CSVAHENRGVYNEQFF
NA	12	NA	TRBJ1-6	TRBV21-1	TGTGCCAGCCGGGGAAACAATTCACCCCTCCACTTT	CASRGNNSPLHF
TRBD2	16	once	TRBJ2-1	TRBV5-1	TGCGCCAGCAGCTTGGGACTAGCGGGAGAATACAATGAGCAGTTCTTC	CASSLGLAGEYNEQFF
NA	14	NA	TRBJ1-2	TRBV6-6	TGTGCCAGCAGTTACAGCCAGGACTACTATGGCTACACCTTC	CASSYSQDYYGYTF
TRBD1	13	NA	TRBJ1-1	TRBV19	TGTGCCAGTAGAGGACAGGGACGTCCTGAAGCTTTCTTT	CASRGQGRPEAFF
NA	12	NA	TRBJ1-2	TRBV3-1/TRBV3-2	TGTGCCAGCAGCCCACAGGGTTTTGGCTACACCTTC	CASSPQGFGYTF
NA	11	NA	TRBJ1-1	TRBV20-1	TGCAGTGGAGTATTTAGGAGCGAAGCTTTCTTT	CSGVFRSEAFF
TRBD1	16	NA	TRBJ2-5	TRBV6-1	TGTGCCAGCAGTAAAGACCTATGGACAGGGCGAGAGACCCAGTACTTC	CASSKDLWTGRETQYF
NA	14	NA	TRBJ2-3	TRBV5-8	TGTGCCAGCAGCAGGGGTCCTAGCACAGATACGCAGTATTTT	CASSRGPSTDTQYF
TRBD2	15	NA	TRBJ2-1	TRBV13	TGTGCCAGCAGCTACCTGACTAGCGGAGTGAATGAGCAGTTCTTC	CASSYLTSGVNEQFF
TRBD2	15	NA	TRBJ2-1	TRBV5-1	TGCGCCAGCAGCGCCGGACTAGCGCGACCCAATGAGCAGTTCTTC	CASSAGLARPNEQFF
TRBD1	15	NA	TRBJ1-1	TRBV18	TGTGCCAGCTCCCTTCAGGGACAGGGACTAACTGAAGCTTTCTTT	CASSLQGQGLTEAFF